These 2 T cell receptor beta chains share one sample of origin, sequenced in a study of T cell responses to AZD1222 COVID-19 vaccine. The data were produced by immunoSEQ multiplex PCR, yet TCRdb's version contains in-frame clones alone and is incomplete. The sample records approximately 200,000 clones, 87% being singletons. The sequencing used peripheral blood, collected on day 0 of MenACWY control vaccination. These receptors were collected from an adult in good health.

CDR3 nucleotide sequence: TGTGCCAGCAGTTTAGGAGGGGGGAACTATGGCTACACCTTC. This codes for CASSLGGGNYGYTF. The chain combines TRBV27 with TRBJ1-2; D may be TRBD1 (6 bases). The ends were cut back, 2 bases at V and 2 bases at J, with 9 bases in the middle. The germline V gene encodes CDR1 MNHEY and CDR2 SMNVEV (reference sequence). This CDR3 comprises 14 residues.

The rearrangement joins TRBV20-1 to TRBJ1-5; D unresolved. Germline CDR1 is DFQATT and CDR2 is SNEGSKA (reference sequence). CDR3 length: 12 residues. V was shortened by 3 bases and J by 7 bases, with 10 bases between the two germline ends. As DNA, the CDR3 is TGCAGTGCTAGTAAGGGAGAACAGCCCCAGCATTTT. It codes for CSASKGEQPQHF.